The present TCR beta chain was sequenced within a study of blood T cell repertoires in COVID-19. This clone was seen only once. The protocol was immunoSEQ multiplex PCR, while the TCRdb copy is restricted to in-frame clones and leaves out a portion. The table shows hundreds of thousands of clones, with about 87% occurring only once. CDR3 length: 17 residues. The V end was cut by 0 bases, the J end by 8 bases, with 22 bases between. Germline values: CDR1 MNHEY, CDR2 SVGEGT. The V gene is TRBV6-2 or TRBV6-3, the J gene TRBJ1-2; D call uncertain. The sequence was collected from a woman between 50 and 59 years old with COVID-19, enrolled during active disease. Sequenced sample: peripheral blood. CDR3 sequence reads: CASSYSPTRGRGGGYTF. CDR3 DNA sequence: TGTGCCAGCAGTTACTCTCCTACTCGAGGCCGAGGCGGGGGCTACACCTTC.